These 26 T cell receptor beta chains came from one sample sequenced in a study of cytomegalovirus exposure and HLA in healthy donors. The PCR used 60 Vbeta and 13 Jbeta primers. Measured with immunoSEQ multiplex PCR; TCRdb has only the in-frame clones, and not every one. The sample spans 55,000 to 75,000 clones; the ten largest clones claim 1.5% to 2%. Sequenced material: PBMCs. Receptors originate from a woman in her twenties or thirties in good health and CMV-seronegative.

CDR3 in amino acids: CASSLVGSGSDTQYF. CDR3 nucleotide sequence: TGTGCCAGCAGCTTAGTGGGTAGCGGCTCAGATACGCAGTATTTT. The genes are TRBV7-2 and TRBJ2-3; maybe TRBD2 (6 bases). The CDR3 sequence is 15 residues long. The V end lost 1 base, the J end lost 4 bases, and 12 bases lay between the germline ends. Germline V gene lookup returns CDR1 SGHTA and CDR2 FQGNSA.

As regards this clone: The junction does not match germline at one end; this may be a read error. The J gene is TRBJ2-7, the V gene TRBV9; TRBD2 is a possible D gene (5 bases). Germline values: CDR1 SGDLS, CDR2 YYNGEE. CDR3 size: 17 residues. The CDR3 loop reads CASSPPLRRGFSNEQYF. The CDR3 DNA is TGTGCCAGCAGCCCCCCCCTAAGACGAGGGTTCTCCAACGAGCAGTACTTC.

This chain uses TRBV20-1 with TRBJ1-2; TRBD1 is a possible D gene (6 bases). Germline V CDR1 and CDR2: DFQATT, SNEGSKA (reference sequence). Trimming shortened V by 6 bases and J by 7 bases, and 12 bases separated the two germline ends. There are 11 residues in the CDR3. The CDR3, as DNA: TGCAGTGCGCCTGGACAGTTTGGCTACACCTTC. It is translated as CSAPGQFGYTF.

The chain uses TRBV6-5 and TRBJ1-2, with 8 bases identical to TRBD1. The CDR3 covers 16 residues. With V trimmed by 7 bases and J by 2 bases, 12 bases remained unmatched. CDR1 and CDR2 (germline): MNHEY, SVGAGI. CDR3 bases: TGTGCCAGCACTTATTACAGGGGGACTTCGAACTATGGCTACACCTTC. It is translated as CASTYYRGTSNYGYTF.

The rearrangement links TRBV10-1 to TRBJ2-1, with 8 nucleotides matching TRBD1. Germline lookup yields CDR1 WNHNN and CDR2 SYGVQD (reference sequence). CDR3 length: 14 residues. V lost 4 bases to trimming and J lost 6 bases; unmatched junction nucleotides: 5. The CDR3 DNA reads TGCGCCAGCAGTGGGGGACAGGTGATCAATGAGCAGTTCTTC. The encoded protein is CASSGGQVINEQFF.

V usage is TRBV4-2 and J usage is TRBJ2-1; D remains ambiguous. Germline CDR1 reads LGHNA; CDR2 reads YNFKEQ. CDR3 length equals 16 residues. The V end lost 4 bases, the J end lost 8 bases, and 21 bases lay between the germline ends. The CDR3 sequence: CASSPSRSQARHEQFF. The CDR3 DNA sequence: TGTGCCAGCAGCCCGTCAAGATCCCAAGCGCGGCATGAGCAGTTCTTC.

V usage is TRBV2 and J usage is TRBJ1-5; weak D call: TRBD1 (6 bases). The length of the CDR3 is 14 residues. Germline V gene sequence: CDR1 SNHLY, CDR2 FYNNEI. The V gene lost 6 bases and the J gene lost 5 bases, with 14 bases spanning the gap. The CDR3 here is CASSFSGQHQPQHF. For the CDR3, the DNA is TGTGCCAGCAGCTTCTCCGGACAGCATCAGCCCCAGCATTTT.

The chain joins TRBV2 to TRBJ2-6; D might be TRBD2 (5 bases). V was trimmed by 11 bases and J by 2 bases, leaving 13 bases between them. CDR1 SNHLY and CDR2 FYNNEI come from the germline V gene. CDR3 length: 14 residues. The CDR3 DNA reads TGTGCCGGCGCTCAGGAGGCTGGGGCCAACGTCCTGACTTTC. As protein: CAGAQEAGANVLTF.

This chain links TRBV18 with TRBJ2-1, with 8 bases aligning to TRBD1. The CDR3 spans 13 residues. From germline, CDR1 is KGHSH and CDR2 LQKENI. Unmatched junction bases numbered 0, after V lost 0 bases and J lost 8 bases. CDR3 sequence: CASSPPDRDEQFF. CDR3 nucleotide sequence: TGTGCCAGCTCACCACCGGACAGGGATGAGCAGTTCTTC.

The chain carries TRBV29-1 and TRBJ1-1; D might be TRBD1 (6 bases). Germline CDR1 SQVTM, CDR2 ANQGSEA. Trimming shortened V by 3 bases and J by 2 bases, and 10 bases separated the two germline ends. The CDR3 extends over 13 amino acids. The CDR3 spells CSVEGHDNTEAFF. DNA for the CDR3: TGCAGCGTTGAGGGACACGATAACACTGAAGCTTTCTTT.

CDR3 region: CASSFPGLAGSNPYEQYF. The CDR3 coding sequence is TGTGCCAGCAGCTTCCCTGGACTAGCGGGATCCAATCCCTACGAGCAGTACTTC. The J gene is TRBJ2-7, the V gene TRBV7-9, with 12 bases that match TRBD2. The germline V gene has CDR1 SEHNR and CDR2 FQNEAQ (reference sequence). The ends lost 3 bases at V and 2 bases at J; junction bases unmatched: 11. The length of the CDR3 is 18 residues. Looking up the rest from reference TRBV7-9 and TRBJ2-7 gives the full variable domain: DTGVSQNPRHKITKRGQNVTFRCDPISEHNRLYWYRQTLGQGPEFLTYFQNEAQLEKSRLLSDRFSAERPKGSFSTLEIQRTEQGDSAMYLCASSFPGLAGSNPYEQYFGPGTRLTVT.

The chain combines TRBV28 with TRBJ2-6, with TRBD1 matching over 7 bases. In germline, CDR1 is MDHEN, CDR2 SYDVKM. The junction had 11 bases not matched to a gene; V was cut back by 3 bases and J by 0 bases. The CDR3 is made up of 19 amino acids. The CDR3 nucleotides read TGTGCCAGCAGTTTGCCCGGGACAGTGGCCGACTCTGGGGCCAACGTCCTGACTTTC. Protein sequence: CASSLPGTVADSGANVLTF.

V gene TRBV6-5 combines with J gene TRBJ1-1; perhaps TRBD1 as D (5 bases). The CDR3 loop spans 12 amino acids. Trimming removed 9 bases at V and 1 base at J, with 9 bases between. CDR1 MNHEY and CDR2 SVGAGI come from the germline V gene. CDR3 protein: CASGTTNTEAFF. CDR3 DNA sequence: TGTGCCAGTGGGACTACGAACACTGAAGCTTTCTTT.

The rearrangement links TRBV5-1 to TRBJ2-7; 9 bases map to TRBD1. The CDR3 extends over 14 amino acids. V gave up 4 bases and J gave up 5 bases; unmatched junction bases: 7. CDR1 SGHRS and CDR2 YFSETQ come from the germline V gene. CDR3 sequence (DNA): TGCGCCAGCAGCGCGGACAGGGGTGGCGACGAGCAGTACTTC. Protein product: CASSADRGGDEQYF. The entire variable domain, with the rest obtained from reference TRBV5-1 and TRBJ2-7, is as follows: KAGVTQTPRYLIKTRGQQVTLSCSPISGHRSVSWYQQTPGQGLQFLFEYFSETQRNKGNFPGRFSGRQFSNSRSEMNVSTLELGDSALYLCASSADRGGDEQYFGPGTRLTVT.

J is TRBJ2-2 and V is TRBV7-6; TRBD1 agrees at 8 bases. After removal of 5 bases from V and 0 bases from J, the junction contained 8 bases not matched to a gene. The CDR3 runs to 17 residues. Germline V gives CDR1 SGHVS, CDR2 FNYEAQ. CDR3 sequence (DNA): TGTGCCAGCAGCCATTCGAAGACAGGGGCGAACACCGGGGAGCTGTTTTTT. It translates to CASSHSKTGANTGELFF.

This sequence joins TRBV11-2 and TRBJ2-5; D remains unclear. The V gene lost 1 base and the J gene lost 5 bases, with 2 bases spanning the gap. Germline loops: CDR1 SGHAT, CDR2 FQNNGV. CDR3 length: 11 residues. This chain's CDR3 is CASSLAETQYF. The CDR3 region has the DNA TGTGCCAGCAGCTTAGCGGAGACCCAGTACTTC.

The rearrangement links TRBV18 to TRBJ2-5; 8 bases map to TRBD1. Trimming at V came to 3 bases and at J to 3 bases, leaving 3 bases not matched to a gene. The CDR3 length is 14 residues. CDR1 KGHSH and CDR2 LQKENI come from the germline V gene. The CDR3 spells CASSPLDREETQYF. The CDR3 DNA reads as TGTGCCAGCTCACCGCTGGACAGGGAAGAGACCCAGTACTTC.

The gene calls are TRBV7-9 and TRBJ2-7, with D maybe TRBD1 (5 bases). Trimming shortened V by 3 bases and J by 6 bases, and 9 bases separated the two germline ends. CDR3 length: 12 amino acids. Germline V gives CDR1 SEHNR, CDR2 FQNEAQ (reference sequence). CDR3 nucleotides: TGTGCCAGCAGCTTCAGGGTTGGCGAGCAGTACTTC. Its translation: CASSFRVGEQYF.

The CDR3 sequence: CASSPREFNTGELFF. In DNA, the CDR3 is TGTGCCAGCAGCCCCAGGGAATTTAACACCGGGGAGCTGTTTTTT. The chain joins TRBV7-6 to TRBJ2-2; TRBD1 is a possible D gene (5 bases). Trimming removed 5 bases at V and 2 bases at J, with 12 bases between. Germline lookup yields CDR1 SGHVS and CDR2 FNYEAQ. This CDR3 has 15 amino acids. Full variable domain (outside the CDR3, taken from reference TRBV7-6 and TRBJ2-2): GAGVSQSPRYKVTKRGQDVALRCDPISGHVSLYWYRQALGQGPEFLTYFNYEAQQDKSGLPNDRFSAERPEGSISTLTIQRTEQRDSAMYRCASSPREFNTGELFFGEGSRLTVL.

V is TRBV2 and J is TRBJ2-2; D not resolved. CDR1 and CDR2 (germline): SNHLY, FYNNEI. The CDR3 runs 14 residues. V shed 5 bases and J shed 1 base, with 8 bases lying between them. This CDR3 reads CASSPLGNTGELFF. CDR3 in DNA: TGTGCCAGCAGTCCGCTAGGGAACACCGGGGAGCTGTTTTTT.

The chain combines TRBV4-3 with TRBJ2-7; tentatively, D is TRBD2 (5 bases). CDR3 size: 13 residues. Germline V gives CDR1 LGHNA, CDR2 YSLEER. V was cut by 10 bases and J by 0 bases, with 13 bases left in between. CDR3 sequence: CATGELGSYEQYF. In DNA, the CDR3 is TGCGCCACCGGGGAATTGGGCTCCTACGAGCAGTACTTC.

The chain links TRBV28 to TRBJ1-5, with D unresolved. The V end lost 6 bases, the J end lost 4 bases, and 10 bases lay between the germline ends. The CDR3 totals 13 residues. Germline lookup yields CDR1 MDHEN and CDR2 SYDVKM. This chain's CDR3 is CASSLRANQPQHF. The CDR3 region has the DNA TGTGCCAGCAGCCTAAGAGCAAATCAGCCCCAGCATTTT.

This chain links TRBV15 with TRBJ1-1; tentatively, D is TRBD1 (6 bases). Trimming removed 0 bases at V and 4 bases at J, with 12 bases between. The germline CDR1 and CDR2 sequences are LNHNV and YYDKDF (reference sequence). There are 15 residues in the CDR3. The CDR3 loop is CATSRDTGPATEAFF. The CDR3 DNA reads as TGTGCCACCAGCAGAGATACAGGGCCAGCCACTGAAGCTTTCTTT.

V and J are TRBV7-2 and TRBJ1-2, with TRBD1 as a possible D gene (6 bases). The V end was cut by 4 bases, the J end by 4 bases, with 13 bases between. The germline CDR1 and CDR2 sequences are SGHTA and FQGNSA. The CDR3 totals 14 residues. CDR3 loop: CASSSNQGIYGYTF. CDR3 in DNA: TGTGCCAGCAGCTCCAATCAGGGGATCTATGGCTACACCTTC.

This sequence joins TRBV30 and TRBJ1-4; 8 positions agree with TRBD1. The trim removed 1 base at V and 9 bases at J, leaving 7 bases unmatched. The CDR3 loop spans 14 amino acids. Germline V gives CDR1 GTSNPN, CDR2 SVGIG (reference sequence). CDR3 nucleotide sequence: TGTGCCTGGAGTGAGGGGACAGGAGGGCAAAAACTGTTTTTT. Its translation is CAWSEGTGGQKLFF.

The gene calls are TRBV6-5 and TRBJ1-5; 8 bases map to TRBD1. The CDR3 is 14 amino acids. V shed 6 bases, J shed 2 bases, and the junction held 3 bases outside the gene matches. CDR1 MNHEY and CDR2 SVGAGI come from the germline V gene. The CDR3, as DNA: TGTGCCAGCAGCGAGACAGGGGGCAATCAGCCCCAGCATTTT. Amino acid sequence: CASSETGGNQPQHF.